This T cell receptor beta chain stems from a study of blood T cell repertoires in COVID-19. Study-wide background: Sources were T cells, B-cell-depleted T cells, or PBMCs; the material itself was cDNA or gDNA.

Method: immunoSEQ multiplex PCR; TCRdb's copy keeps in-frame clones and lacks some. The table shows about 68,000 clones, with approximately 83% occurring only once. In this sample, this clone turned up once. Germline-derived CDR1 and CDR2 are KGHSH and LQKENI. V was clipped by 3 bases and J by 7 bases; unmatched bases: 10. The CDR3 totals 17 residues. The origin of this receptor is a man aged 80 or over with acute or convalescent COVID-19. The specimen sequenced was peripheral blood. The V gene is TRBV18, the J gene TRBJ1-6, with 9 bases fitting TRBD1. The CDR3 here is CASSPVPGQGTNSPLHF. The CDR3 DNA is TGTGCCAGCTCACCCGTCCCGGGACAGGGAACGAATTCACCCCTCCACTTT.